This record concerns one T cell receptor beta chain sequence. V gave up 3 bases and J gave up 5 bases, with 8 bases separating them. Germline CDR1 reads SGHVS; CDR2 reads FNYEAQ. CDR3 length equals 13 residues. This record comes from a study of glioma-infiltrating T cells after dendritic cell vaccination. Study in general: Samples are from glioblastoma patients in Phase I and II dendritic cell vaccine trials. Patients received three intradermal dendritic cell vaccine injections at biweekly intervals.

Primers: 60 V beta forward and 13 J beta reverse. Using immunoSEQ multiplex PCR, the repertoire was profiled, and TCRdb retains in-frame clones only, with some absent. The table records about 87,000 clones, around 90% of them present only once. Selection required adequate fresh-frozen tumor tissue plus more than two years' survival data. The sample was blood, taken before dendritic cell vaccination. This receptor was identified in a human donor with glioblastoma. This sequence joins TRBV7-6 and TRBJ2-1; a possible D gene is TRBD1 (5 bases). The DNA for the CDR3 is TGTGCCAGCAGCTTGACCAGGGACAATGAGCAGTTCTTC. Its translation is CASSLTRDNEQFF. Complete variable domain (other parts from reference TRBV7-6 and TRBJ2-1): GAGVSQSPRYKVTKRGQDVALRCDPISGHVSLYWYRQALGQGPEFLTYFNYEAQQDKSGLPNDRFSAERPEGSISTLTIQRTEQRDSAMYRCASSLTRDNEQFFGPGTRLTVL.